The 24 T cell receptor beta chains in this list originate from one sample, sequenced in a study of PD-1 blockade in classical Hodgkin lymphoma. Sequencing was performed with immunoSEQ multiplex PCR; in TCRdb, only in-frame clones are kept and a portion is missing. The data show 30,000 to 45,000 clones, just over 85% seen once. Relapse after autologous stem cell transplantation occurred in every patient, and brentuximab vedotin exposure varied. The sequenced sample was peripheral blood mononuclear cells (PBMCs), obtained before the second cycle of nivolumab. Source of these receptors: a human donor with classical Hodgkin lymphoma.

The chain joins TRBV18 to TRBJ2-1; 14 nucleotides match TRBD2. The length of the CDR3 is 17 residues. The V and J ends lost 0 bases and 4 bases, in that order; junction bases with no gene match: 2. Germline loops: CDR1 KGHSH, CDR2 LQKENI. The chain's CDR3 is CASSPPGLAGEYNEQFF. For the CDR3, the DNA is TGTGCCAGCTCACCACCGGGACTAGCGGGAGAGTACAATGAGCAGTTCTTC.

This rearrangement joins TRBV27 to TRBJ1-2; 12 nucleotides match TRBD1. Losses at the gene ends were 6 bases for V and 6 bases for J; bases not matched to a gene: 8. The CDR3 has 15 residues. Germline assignment: CDR1 MNHEY and CDR2 SMNVEV (reference sequence). The CDR3 sequence: CASRQRGQGANGYTF. The CDR3 DNA reads as TGTGCCAGCAGACAAAGGGGACAGGGGGCGAATGGCTACACCTTC.

This chain uses TRBV7-3 with TRBJ1-1; no firm D call. V lost 3 bases and J 5 bases, leaving 10 bases between the germline ends. The length of the CDR3 is 13 residues. The V gene's germline CDR1 is SGHTA and CDR2 FQGTGA. This CDR3 reads CASSFRGMTEAFF. Here the CDR3 DNA reads TGTGCCAGCAGCTTCCGTGGTATGACTGAAGCTTTCTTT.

This clone was observed a single time. The V and J genes are TRBV10-1 and TRBJ2-1; D may be TRBD2 (6 bases). The length of the CDR3 is 14 residues. The germline CDR1 and CDR2 sequences are WNHNN and SYGVQD (reference sequence). V was cut by 4 bases and J by 7 bases, with 14 bases left in between. The CDR3 here is CASSVGSGRNEQFF. CDR3 in DNA: TGCGCCAGCAGTGTCGGGAGCGGCCGAAATGAGCAGTTCTTC.

The chain has TRBV18 and TRBJ2-7, with no clear D. This CDR3 comprises 13 residues. Germline V gene sequence: CDR1 KGHSH, CDR2 LQKENI. Trimming cost V 1 base and J 5 bases, with 9 bases left between them. The CDR3 bases are TGTGCCAGCTCACCACGTGCTCAGAACGAGCAGTACTTC. Translated, it gives CASSPRAQNEQYF.

The chain combines TRBV7-6 with TRBJ2-3; D remains unclear. Germline lookup yields CDR1 SGHVS and CDR2 FNYEAQ. V lost 1 base and J 2 bases, leaving 4 bases between the germline ends. The CDR3 covers 13 residues. The CDR3 nucleotides are TGTGCCAGCAGCTTAGGGACCACAGATACGCAGTATTTT. Translation: CASSLGTTDTQYF.

The rearrangement joins TRBV10-3 to TRBJ2-7; TRBD2 agrees at 8 bases. Germline V gene sequence: CDR1 ENHRY, CDR2 SYGVKD. V lost 6 bases, J lost 7 bases, and 8 bases stayed unmatched. The CDR3 contains 13 residues. In DNA form, the CDR3 reads TGTGCCATCAGGGGTGGGACTAGTGGAGAGCAGTACTTC. Its translation is CAIRGGTSGEQYF.

The chain couples TRBV28 to TRBJ2-5; no definite D call. Trimming cost V 3 bases and J 4 bases, with 15 bases left between them. CDR1 MDHEN and CDR2 SYDVKM come from the germline V gene. The CDR3 is 15 residues long. CDR3 amino acids: CASSFYQESPETQYF. CDR3 bases: TGTGCCAGCAGTTTTTACCAGGAGTCCCCAGAGACCCAGTACTTC.

V is TRBV30 and J is TRBJ2-1, with 10 nucleotides matching TRBD2. In germline, CDR1 is GTSNPN, CDR2 SVGIG (reference sequence). The V gene end was trimmed by 0 bases and the J gene end by 5 bases; junction bases not matched to a gene: 10. CDR3 length: 17 amino acids. The CDR3 nucleotides read TGTGCCTGGAGTGTCCCGTTACTAGCGGGGTATCACAATGAGCAGTTCTTC. Protein: CAWSVPLLAGYHNEQFF.

The chain employs TRBV5-1 and TRBJ2-3; 8 positions agree with TRBD2. Germline V gene sequence: CDR1 SGHRS, CDR2 YFSETQ. This CDR3 region has 22 residues. The V and J ends lost 3 bases and 0 bases, in that order; junction bases with no gene match: 24. The CDR3 protein is CASSYQKRASGQEKPSTDTQYF. DNA for the CDR3: TGCGCCAGCAGCTACCAAAAGAGGGCTAGCGGGCAAGAGAAGCCCAGCACAGATACGCAGTATTTT. The variable domain in full, with the rest retrieved from reference TRBV5-1 and TRBJ2-3, is KAGVTQTPRYLIKTRGQQVTLSCSPISGHRSVSWYQQTPGQGLQFLFEYFSETQRNKGNFPGRFSGRQFSNSRSEMNVSTLELGDSALYLCASSYQKRASGQEKPSTDTQYFGPGTRLTVL.

The chain employs TRBV6-5 and TRBJ2-7, with 10 bases that match TRBD2. Germline assignment: CDR1 MNHEY and CDR2 SVGAGI. The CDR3 consists of 15 residues. The V and J ends lost 6 bases and 1 base, in that order; junction bases with no gene match: 6. In nucleotides, the CDR3 is TGTGCCAGCAGCCTAGGACTAGCGGCTTCCTACGAGCAGTACTTC. Its translation is CASSLGLAASYEQYF.

The rearrangement links TRBV6-5 to TRBJ1-1, with D perhaps TRBD1 (6 bases). Trimming cost V 2 bases and J 6 bases, with 13 bases left between them. Germline V gene sequence: CDR1 MNHEY, CDR2 SVGAGI. This CDR3 comprises 14 residues. CDR3 nucleotide sequence: TGTGCCAGCAGTTACAGGGGGGCTTCGGCTGAAGCTTTCTTT. Its protein is CASSYRGASAEAFF.

This chain joins TRBV28 and TRBJ1-5, with 9 bases lining up with TRBD1. Germline V gene data show CDR1 as MDHEN and CDR2 as SYDVKM. The CDR3 consists of 15 residues. J gave up 6 bases and V 4 bases, and 7 bases lay outside the gene matches. In DNA form, the CDR3 reads TGTGCCAGCAGTTACAGGGGGCGCCTAAGTCAGCCCCAGCATTTT. Its translation is CASSYRGRLSQPQHF.

The chain carries TRBV5-1 and TRBJ2-5, with TRBD1 as a possible D gene (5 bases). Germline V gene lookup returns CDR1 SGHRS and CDR2 YFSETQ. V lost 3 bases and J 2 bases, leaving 11 bases between the germline ends. The CDR3 is 14 amino acids. CDR3 in amino acids: CASSSGQGQETQYF. In DNA, the CDR3 is TGCGCCAGCAGCTCTGGGCAGGGACAAGAGACCCAGTACTTC.

This sequence joins TRBV6-4 and TRBJ1-1; D is unclear. Looked up from germline, CDR1 is MRHNA and CDR2 is SNTAGT. Between the trimmed V and J ends, which lost 2 bases and 4 bases, there was a span of 14 bases. The CDR3 length is 15 residues. The CDR3 coding sequence is TGTGCCAGCAGTGACGGTGTTCCCTTGATCACTGAAGCTTTCTTT. Translating gives CASSDGVPLITEAFF.

J is TRBJ2-7 and V is TRBV18, with a weak D call TRBD2 (5 bases). The CDR3 totals 13 residues. Germline CDR1 KGHSH, CDR2 LQKENI. Trimming cost V 2 bases and J 3 bases, with 8 bases left between them. CDR3 region: CASSPYGVYEQYF. CDR3 DNA: TGTGCCAGCTCACCATACGGGGTCTACGAGCAGTACTTC.

The chain carries TRBV7-6 and TRBJ2-1; D is ambiguous. The V end lost 5 bases, the J end lost 5 bases, and 7 bases lay between the germline ends. The CDR3 consists of 12 residues. Germline CDR1 and CDR2: SGHVS and FNYEAQ. The CDR3 DNA reads as TGTGCCAGCAGCCACCATAACAATGAGCAGTTCTTC. Its protein is CASSHHNNEQFF.

The rearrangement uses TRBV11-2 and TRBJ2-1, with TRBD1 as a possible D gene (5 bases). The CDR3 contains 14 residues. Per germline, CDR1 SGHAT and CDR2 FQNNGV. The ends were cut back, 1 base at V and 3 bases at J, with 7 bases in the middle. CDR3 DNA: TGTGCCAGCAGCTTAGGAACAGGCTACAATGAGCAGTTCTTC. It codes for CASSLGTGYNEQFF. Using reference TRBV11-2 and TRBJ2-1 for the parts outside the CDR3, the full variable domain is EAGVAQSPRYKIIEKRQSVAFWCNPISGHATLYWYQQILGQGPKLLIQFQNNGVVDDSQLPKDRFSAERLKGVDSTLKIQPAKLEDSAVYLCASSLGTGYNEQFFGPGTRLTVL.

This clone appeared a single time. The CDR3 sequence is CASSDTGDSYEQYF. CDR3 nucleotide sequence: TGTGCCAGCAGCGACACAGGGGATTCCTACGAGCAGTACTTC. The rearrangement uses TRBV9 and TRBJ2-7; 7 bases are a match to TRBD1. Looked up from germline, CDR1 is SGDLS and CDR2 is YYNGEE. The V gene end was trimmed by 3 bases and the J gene end by 1 base; junction bases not matched to a gene: 4. The CDR3 has 14 amino acids.

The chain couples TRBV11-1 to TRBJ2-1; D might be TRBD1 (6 bases). Germline V gives CDR1 SGHAT, CDR2 FQDESV (reference sequence). Trimming took 2 bases from V and 0 from J, leaving 11 bases between them. This CDR3 is built from 16 residues. The CDR3 here is CASSLRVGGSYNEQFF. The CDR3, as DNA: TGTGCCAGCAGCTTAAGAGTAGGGGGCTCCTACAATGAGCAGTTCTTC.

The chain combines TRBV21-1 with TRBJ2-7. TRBV21-1 is given as a pseudogene. There are 12 residues in the CDR3. CDR3 in DNA: TGTGCCAGCAGCAAATGGGCCTACGAGCAGTACTTC. As protein: CASSKWAYEQYF.

The rearrangement links TRBV6-1 to TRBJ2-1, with 9 bases lining up with TRBD2. The germline gives CDR1 MNHNS, CDR2 SASEGT. CDR3 size: 14 residues. Germline trimming cut 7 bases from V and 5 bases from J; bases unmatched to any gene: 6. DNA of the CDR3: TGTGCCAGCAATAGCGGGAGTTTCAACAATGAGCAGTTCTTC. Encoded protein: CASNSGSFNNEQFF.

This chain joins TRBV11-2 and TRBJ2-3; D remains ambiguous. Germline assignment: CDR1 SGHAT and CDR2 FQNNGV. Trimming left V 5 bases short and J 5 bases short, with 17 bases between. The CDR3 covers 15 residues. In DNA form, the CDR3 reads TGTGCCAGCAGCCAACAGCAGCTCCCATTAGATACGCAGTATTTT. Encoded protein: CASSQQQLPLDTQYF. The full variable domain, its missing parts supplied by reference TRBV11-2 and TRBJ2-3, is EAGVAQSPRYKIIEKRQSVAFWCNPISGHATLYWYQQILGQGPKLLIQFQNNGVVDDSQLPKDRFSAERLKGVDSTLKIQPAKLEDSAVYLCASSQQQLPLDTQYFGPGTRLTVL.

The sample holds a few counts of this clone. The CDR3 loop reads CASSWEQGVYEQYF. DNA of the CDR3: TGTGCCAGCAGTTGGGAACAGGGGGTTTACGAGCAGTACTTC. V and J are TRBV6-5 and TRBJ2-7, with 8 bases matching TRBD1. Per the germline V gene, CDR1 is MNHEY and CDR2 is SVGAGI. The V and J ends lost 4 bases and 4 bases, in that order; junction bases with no gene match: 6. This CDR3 is built from 14 residues.